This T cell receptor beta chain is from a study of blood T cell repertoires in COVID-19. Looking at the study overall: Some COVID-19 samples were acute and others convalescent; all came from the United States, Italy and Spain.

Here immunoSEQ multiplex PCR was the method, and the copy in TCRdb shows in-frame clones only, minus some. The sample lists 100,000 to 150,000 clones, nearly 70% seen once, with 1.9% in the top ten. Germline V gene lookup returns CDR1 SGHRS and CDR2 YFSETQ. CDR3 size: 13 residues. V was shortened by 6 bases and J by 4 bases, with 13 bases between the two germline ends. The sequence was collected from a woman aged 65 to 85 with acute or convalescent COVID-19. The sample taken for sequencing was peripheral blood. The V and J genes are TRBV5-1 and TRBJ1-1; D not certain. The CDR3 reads CASTAQPGTEAFF. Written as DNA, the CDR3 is TGCGCCAGCACTGCGCAGCCGGGCACTGAAGCTTTCTTT.